Shown below are 21 T cell receptor beta chains from a single sample sequenced in a study of blood T cell repertoires in COVID-19. Using immunoSEQ multiplex PCR, the repertoire was profiled, and TCRdb retains in-frame clones only, with some absent. Here the sample spans about 250,000 clones, approximately 88% being singletons. The sequenced material came from peripheral blood. These receptors all come from a woman in her thirties with acute or convalescent COVID-19.

This clone was found once. The chain employs TRBV10-3 and TRBJ1-1; 9 bases align to TRBD1. The CDR3 is 14 amino acids. Germline V lookup: CDR1 ENHRY, CDR2 SYGVKD. V was pared by 6 bases and J by 4 bases, with 6 bases of the junction left unmatched. The CDR3 DNA follows: TGTGCCATCAGCGGACAGGGGATAGGCACTGAAGCTTTCTTT. Translated: CAISGQGIGTEAFF.

The chain uses TRBV10-3 and TRBJ2-5, with D unclear. V lost 2 bases to trimming and J lost 5 bases, with 15 bases between them. Germline V gene sequence: CDR1 ENHRY, CDR2 SYGVKD. The CDR3 length is 15 residues. The chain's CDR3 is CAISESVRGLETQYF. CDR3 nucleotides: TGTGCCATCAGTGAGAGTGTAAGAGGATTGGAGACCCAGTACTTC.

This chain links TRBV19 with TRBJ1-2, with TRBD1 matching over 10 bases. V lost 8 bases to trimming and J lost 4 bases; unmatched junction nucleotides: 4. Germline lookup yields CDR1 LNHDA and CDR2 SQIVND (reference sequence). The CDR3 is 13 amino acids. The CDR3 is CASRQGASYGYTF. The CDR3 DNA sequence: TGTGCCAGTCGACAGGGGGCGTCCTATGGCTACACCTTC.

This chain connects TRBV20-1 to TRBJ2-2; D gene uncertain. Germline CDR1 reads DFQATT; CDR2 reads SNEGSKA (reference sequence). This CDR3 has 14 amino acids. V lost 3 bases to trimming and J lost 1 base, with 9 bases between them. In DNA form, the CDR3 reads TGCAGTGCTAGTCCCCTACTGAACACCGGGGAGCTGTTTTTT. It codes for CSASPLLNTGELFF.

The chain recombines TRBV6-2 or TRBV6-3 with TRBJ2-1; a possible D gene is TRBD2 (6 bases). CDR1 MNHEY and CDR2 SVGEGT come from the germline V gene. The CDR3 length is 14 residues. Trimming removed 2 bases at V and 7 bases at J, with 12 bases between. The CDR3 sequence: CASSYGGESNEQFF. DNA for the CDR3: TGTGCCAGCAGTTACGGCGGGGAGAGTAATGAGCAGTTCTTC.

The table lists this clone with a few counts. The chain uses TRBV5-6 and TRBJ2-1; 9 bases line up with TRBD2. The CDR3 sequence is 15 residues long. Germline CDR1 reads SGHDT; CDR2 reads YYEEEE. V trimming: 3 bases; J trimming: 4 bases; junction bases outside the gene matches: 5. CDR3: CASSYGLASYNEQFF. The CDR3 DNA follows: TGTGCCAGCAGCTATGGACTAGCGAGTTACAATGAGCAGTTCTTC.

About this clone: The same CDR3 can be traced to other DNA sequences in this sample. The chain carries TRBV27 and TRBJ1-6; D might be TRBD1 (6 bases). This CDR3 is 13 amino acids long. CDR1 and CDR2 from the germline V gene are MNHEY and SMNVEV (reference sequence). Between the trimmed V and J ends, which lost 3 bases and 6 bases, there was a span of 6 bases. CDR3 protein: CASSFRGNSPLHF. The CDR3 coding sequence is TGTGCCAGCAGTTTCAGGGGTAATTCACCCCTCCACTTT.

The CDR3 DNA sequence: TGTGCCAGCTCTGGGACTAGCGGGAGAGCCGAGCAGTACTTC. Translation: CASSGTSGRAEQYF. The chain carries TRBV7-9 and TRBJ2-7; TRBD2 matches 14 bases. Germline-derived CDR1 and CDR2 are SEHNR and FQNEAQ (reference sequence). Unmatched junction bases numbered 6, after V lost 8 bases and J lost 6 bases. CDR3 length: 14 residues.

This sequence joins TRBV19 and TRBJ1-5; D ambiguous. Germline CDR1 and CDR2: LNHDA and SQIVND (reference sequence). This CDR3 is 15 amino acids long. V was shortened by 6 bases and J by 0 bases, with 12 bases between the two germline ends. The DNA of the CDR3 is TGTGCCAGTAGATCCGGGGAATATAGCAATCAGCCCCAGCATTTT. Protein: CASRSGEYSNQPQHF.

The rearrangement links TRBV6-1 to TRBJ1-6; a weak D match, TRBD1 (6 bases). In germline, CDR1 is MNHNS, CDR2 SASEGT. The V end lost 3 bases, the J end lost 0 bases, and 15 bases lay between the germline ends. This CDR3 spans 18 amino acids. The CDR3, as DNA: TGTGCCAGCAGTGACGACAGGACCCTGAGCTCCTATAATTCACCCCTCCACTTT. It yields the protein CASSDDRTLSSYNSPLHF.

The V gene is TRBV19, the J gene TRBJ1-2; 7 bases agree with TRBD1. The CDR3 runs to 14 residues. Germline V gene lookup returns CDR1 LNHDA and CDR2 SQIVND (reference sequence). Unmatched junction bases numbered 3, after V lost 5 bases and J lost 0 bases. The CDR3 sequence is CASSVGTANYGYTF. Here the CDR3 DNA reads TGTGCCAGTAGTGTCGGGACAGCTAACTATGGCTACACCTTC.

The J gene is TRBJ2-3, the V gene TRBV6-5, with a weak D call TRBD2 (5 bases). The CDR3 is 16 amino acids. Looked up from germline, CDR1 is MNHEY and CDR2 is SVGAGI. Trimming stripped 4 bases from V and 3 bases from J, with 17 bases between. CDR3 in DNA: TGTGCCAGCAGTTCGCCGAGAAGCGAGGGTACAGATACGCAGTATTTT. Its translation: CASSSPRSEGTDTQYF.

V and J are TRBV14 and TRBJ2-2; unclear D gene. V was pared by 1 base and J by 0 bases, with 6 bases between. The CDR3 sequence is 15 residues long. Germline V gene data show CDR1 as SGHDN and CDR2 as FVKESK. The CDR3 region has the DNA TGTGCCAGCAGCCAAGTTCAGGCGAACACCGGGGAGCTGTTTTTT. It yields the protein CASSQVQANTGELFF.

V is TRBV6-2 or TRBV6-3 and J is TRBJ2-7; D possibly corresponds to TRBD2 (5 bases). The germline V gene has CDR1 MNHEY and CDR2 SVGEGT. This CDR3 has 15 amino acids. V dropped 2 bases and J dropped 2 bases, with 13 bases sitting between them. The CDR3 DNA sequence: TGTGCCAGCAGTTACGAGGGTTCGGGGACCTACGAGCAGTACTTC. Amino acid sequence: CASSYEGSGTYEQYF.

The gene calls are TRBV19 and TRBJ2-3; TRBD2 matches at 12 bases. Germline lookup yields CDR1 LNHDA and CDR2 SQIVND (reference sequence). This CDR3 contains 15 residues. After removal of 9 bases from V and 4 bases from J, the junction contained 8 bases not matched to a gene. The CDR3 sequence is CASKTGTSGSDTQYF. The CDR3 DNA sequence: TGTGCCAGCAAGACCGGGACTAGCGGGTCAGATACGCAGTATTTT.

The chain couples TRBV20-1 to TRBJ2-7; D remains unclear. The germline gives CDR1 DFQATT, CDR2 SNEGSKA (reference sequence). The V and J ends lost 1 base and 5 bases respectively, with 6 bases between them. This CDR3 is 11 amino acids long. The CDR3 sequence is CSARVVNEQYF. For the CDR3, the DNA is TGCAGTGCTAGAGTAGTAAACGAGCAGTACTTC.

This clone has just one count. V is TRBV27 and J is TRBJ1-3, with D hard to call. There are 14 residues in the CDR3. Trimming shortened V by 2 bases and J by 4 bases, and 9 bases separated the two germline ends. Germline CDR1 MNHEY, CDR2 SMNVEV (reference sequence). For the CDR3, the DNA is TGTGCCAGCAGTTTAGGCGGGCGAGGAAACACCATATATTTT. It yields the protein CASSLGGRGNTIYF.

J is TRBJ2-7 and V is TRBV7-9; TRBD2 agrees at 10 bases. The CDR3 is 15 residues long. Germline CDR1 and CDR2: SEHNR and FQNEAQ (reference sequence). The V and J ends lost 7 bases and 5 bases, in that order; junction bases with no gene match: 11. The CDR3 spells CASTPESGRVDEQYF. The CDR3 DNA follows: TGTGCCAGCACCCCTGAAAGCGGGAGGGTCGACGAGCAGTACTTC.

The genes are TRBV30 and TRBJ2-7; D might be TRBD2 (5 bases). The V gene lost 0 bases and the J gene lost 2 bases, with 11 bases spanning the gap. The CDR3 totals 14 residues. Germline V gene sequence: CDR1 GTSNPN, CDR2 SVGIG (reference sequence). For the CDR3, the DNA is TGTGCCTGGAGTGTACTAGGCCGAACCTACGAGCAGTACTTC. This sequence encodes CAWSVLGRTYEQYF.

The V call is TRBV7-2, the J call TRBJ1-5, with 11 bases fitting TRBD1. Per the germline V gene, CDR1 is SGHTA and CDR2 is FQGNSA. The CDR3 sequence is 14 residues long. The V segment lost 3 bases and the J segment 7 bases; nucleotides outside the gene matches: 2. DNA for the CDR3: TGTGCCAGCAGCTTTGGGACAGGGGGGCAGCCCCAGCATTTT. Translated: CASSFGTGGQPQHF. Full variable domain (rest looked up from reference TRBV7-2 and TRBJ1-5): GAGVSQSPSNKVTEKGKDVELRCDPISGHTALYWYRQSLGQGLEFLIYFQGNSAPDKSGLPSDRFSAERTGGSVSTLTIQRTQQEDSAVYLCASSFGTGGQPQHFGDGTRLSIL.

The genes are TRBV6-5 and TRBJ1-6; D perhaps matches TRBD1 (5 bases). Germline V gene sequence: CDR1 MNHEY, CDR2 SVGAGI. The CDR3 length is 13 residues. The CDR3 region is CASGGAFNSPLHF. The DNA of the CDR3 is TGTGCAAGTGGAGGGGCCTTTAATTCACCCCTCCACTTT.